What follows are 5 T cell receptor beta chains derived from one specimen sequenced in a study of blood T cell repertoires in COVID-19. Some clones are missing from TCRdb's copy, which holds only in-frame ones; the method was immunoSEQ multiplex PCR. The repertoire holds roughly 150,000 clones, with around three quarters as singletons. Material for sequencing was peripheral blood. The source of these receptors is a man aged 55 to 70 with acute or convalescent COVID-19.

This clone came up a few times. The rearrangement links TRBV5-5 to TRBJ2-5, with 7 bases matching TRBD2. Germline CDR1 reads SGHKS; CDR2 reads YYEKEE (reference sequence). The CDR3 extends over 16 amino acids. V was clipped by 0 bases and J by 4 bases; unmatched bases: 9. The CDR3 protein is CASSLAWRGLGETQYF. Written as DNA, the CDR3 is TGTGCCAGCAGCTTGGCCTGGCGGGGGTTAGGAGAGACCCAGTACTTC.

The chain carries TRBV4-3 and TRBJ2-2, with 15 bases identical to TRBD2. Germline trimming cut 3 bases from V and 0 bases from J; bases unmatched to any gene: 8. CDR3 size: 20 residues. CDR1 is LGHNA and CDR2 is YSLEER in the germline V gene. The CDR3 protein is CASSHTSGLAGGANTGELFF. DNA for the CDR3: TGCGCCAGCAGCCACACATCAGGACTAGCGGGGGGGGCGAACACCGGGGAGCTGTTTTTT.

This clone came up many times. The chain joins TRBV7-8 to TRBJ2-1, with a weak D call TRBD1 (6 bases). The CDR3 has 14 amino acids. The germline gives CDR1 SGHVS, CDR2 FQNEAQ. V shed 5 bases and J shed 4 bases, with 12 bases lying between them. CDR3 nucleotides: TGTGCCAGCAGCCAGGGGTTAACTTACAATGAGCAGTTCTTC. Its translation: CASSQGLTYNEQFF.

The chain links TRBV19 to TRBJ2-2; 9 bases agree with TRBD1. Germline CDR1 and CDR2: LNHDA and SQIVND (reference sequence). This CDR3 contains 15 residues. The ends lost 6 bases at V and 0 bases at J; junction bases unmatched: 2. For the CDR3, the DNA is TGTGCCAGTAGATGGGACAGGGCGAACACCGGGGAGCTGTTTTTT. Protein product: CASRWDRANTGELFF.

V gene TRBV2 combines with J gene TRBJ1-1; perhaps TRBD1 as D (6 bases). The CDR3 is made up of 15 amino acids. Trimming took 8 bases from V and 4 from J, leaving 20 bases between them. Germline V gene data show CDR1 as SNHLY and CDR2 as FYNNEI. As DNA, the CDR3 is TGTGCCAGCGGCGAAAATAACCTCAGGGGCACTGAAGCTTTCTTT. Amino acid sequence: CASGENNLRGTEAFF. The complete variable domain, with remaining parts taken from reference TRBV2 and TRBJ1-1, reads EPEVTQTPSHQVTQMGQEVILRCVPISNHLYFYWYRQILGQKVEFLVSFYNNEISEKSEIFDDQFSVERPDGSNFTLKIRSTKLEDSAMYFCASGENNLRGTEAFFGQGTRLTVV.